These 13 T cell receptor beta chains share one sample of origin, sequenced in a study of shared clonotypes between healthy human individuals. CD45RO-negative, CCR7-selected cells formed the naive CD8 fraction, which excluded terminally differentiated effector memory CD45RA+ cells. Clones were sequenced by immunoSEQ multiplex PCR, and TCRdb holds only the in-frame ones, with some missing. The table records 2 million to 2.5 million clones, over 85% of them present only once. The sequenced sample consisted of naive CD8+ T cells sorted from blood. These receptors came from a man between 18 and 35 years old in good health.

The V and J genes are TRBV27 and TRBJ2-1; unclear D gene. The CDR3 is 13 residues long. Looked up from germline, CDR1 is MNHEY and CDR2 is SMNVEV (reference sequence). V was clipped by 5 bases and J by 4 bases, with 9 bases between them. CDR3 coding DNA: TGTGCCAGCAGTGCGCTGGAGTACAATGAGCAGTTCTTC. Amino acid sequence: CASSALEYNEQFF.

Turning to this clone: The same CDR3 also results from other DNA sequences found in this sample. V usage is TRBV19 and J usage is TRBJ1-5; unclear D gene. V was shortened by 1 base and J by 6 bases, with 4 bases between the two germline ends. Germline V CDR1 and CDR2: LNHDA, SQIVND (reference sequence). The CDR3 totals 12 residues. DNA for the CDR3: TGTGCCAGTAGTATAGGGGGTCAGCCCCAGCATTTT. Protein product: CASSIGGQPQHF. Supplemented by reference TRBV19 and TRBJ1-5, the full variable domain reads DGGITQSPKYLFRKEGQNVTLSCEQNLNHDAMYWYRQDPGQGLRLIYYSQIVNDFQKGDIAEGYSVSREKKESFPLTVTSAQKNPTAFYLCASSIGGQPQHFGDGTRLSIL.

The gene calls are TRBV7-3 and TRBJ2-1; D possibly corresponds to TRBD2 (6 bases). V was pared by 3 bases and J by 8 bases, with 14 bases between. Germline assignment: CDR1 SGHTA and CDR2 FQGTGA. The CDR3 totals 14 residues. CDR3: CASSFTGGDDEQFF. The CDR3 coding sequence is TGTGCCAGCAGCTTTACGGGCGGGGACGATGAGCAGTTCTTC.

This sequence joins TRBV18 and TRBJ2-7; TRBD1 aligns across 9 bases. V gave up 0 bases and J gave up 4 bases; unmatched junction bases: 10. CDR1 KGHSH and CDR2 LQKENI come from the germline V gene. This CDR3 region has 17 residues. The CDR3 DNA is TGTGCCAGCTCACCACCGGATTTTGGGACAGGGTGGTACGAGCAGTACTTC. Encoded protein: CASSPPDFGTGWYEQYF.

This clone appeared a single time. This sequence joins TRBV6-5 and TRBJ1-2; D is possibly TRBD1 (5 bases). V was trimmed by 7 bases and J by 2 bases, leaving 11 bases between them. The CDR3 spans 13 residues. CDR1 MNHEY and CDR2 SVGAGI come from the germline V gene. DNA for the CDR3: TGTGCCAGCATGGGGGGGGAAAACTATGGCTACACCTTC. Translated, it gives CASMGGENYGYTF.

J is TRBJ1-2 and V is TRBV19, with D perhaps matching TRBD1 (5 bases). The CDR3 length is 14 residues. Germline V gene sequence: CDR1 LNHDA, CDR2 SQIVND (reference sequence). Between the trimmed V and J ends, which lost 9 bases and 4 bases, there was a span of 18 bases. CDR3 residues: CASSPPGSIYGYTF. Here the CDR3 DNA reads TGTGCCAGCTCCCCTCCAGGGTCTATCTATGGCTACACCTTC.

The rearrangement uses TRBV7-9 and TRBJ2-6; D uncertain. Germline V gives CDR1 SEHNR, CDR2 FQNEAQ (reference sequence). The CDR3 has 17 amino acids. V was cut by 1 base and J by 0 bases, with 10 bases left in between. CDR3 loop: CASSLVIGSSGANVLTF. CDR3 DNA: TGTGCCAGCAGCTTAGTTATTGGCAGCTCTGGGGCCAACGTCCTGACTTTC.

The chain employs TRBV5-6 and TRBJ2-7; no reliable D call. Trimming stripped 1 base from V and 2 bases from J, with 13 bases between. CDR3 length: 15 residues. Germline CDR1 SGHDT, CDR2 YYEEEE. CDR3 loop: CASSLQVVGPYEQYF. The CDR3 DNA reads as TGTGCCAGCAGCTTGCAAGTTGTCGGCCCCTACGAGCAGTACTTC.

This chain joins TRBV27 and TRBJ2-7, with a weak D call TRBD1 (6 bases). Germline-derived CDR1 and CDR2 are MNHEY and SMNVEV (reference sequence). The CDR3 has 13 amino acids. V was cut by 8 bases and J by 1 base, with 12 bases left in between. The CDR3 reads CASGPGHSYEQYF. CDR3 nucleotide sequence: TGTGCCAGCGGACCGGGACATTCCTACGAGCAGTACTTC.

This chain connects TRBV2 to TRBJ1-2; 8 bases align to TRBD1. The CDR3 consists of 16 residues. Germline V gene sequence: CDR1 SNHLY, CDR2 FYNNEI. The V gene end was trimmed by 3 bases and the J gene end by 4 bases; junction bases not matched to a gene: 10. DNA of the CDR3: TGTGCCAGCAGTGAGAGCGCCGGACAGGGCATCTATGGCTACACCTTC. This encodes CASSESAGQGIYGYTF.

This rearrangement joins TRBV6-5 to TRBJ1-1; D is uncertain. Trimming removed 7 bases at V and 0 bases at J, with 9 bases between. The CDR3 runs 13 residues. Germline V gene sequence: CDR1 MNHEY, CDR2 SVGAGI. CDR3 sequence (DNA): TGTGCCAGCACCCCCGGGATGAACACTGAAGCTTTCTTT. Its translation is CASTPGMNTEAFF.

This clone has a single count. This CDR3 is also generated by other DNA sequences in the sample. CDR3 in DNA: TGTGCCAGTAGTGTGGGTCAGTCCTACGAGCAGTACTTC. It translates to CASSVGQSYEQYF. V usage is TRBV19 and J usage is TRBJ2-7; no clear D gene. The CDR3 totals 13 residues. Per the germline V gene, CDR1 is LNHDA and CDR2 is SQIVND (reference sequence). Trimming took off 5 bases at V and 1 base at J, with 9 bases between the two ends. Full variable domain (missing parts from reference TRBV19 and TRBJ2-7): DGGITQSPKYLFRKEGQNVTLSCEQNLNHDAMYWYRQDPGQGLRLIYYSQIVNDFQKGDIAEGYSVSREKKESFPLTVTSAQKNPTAFYLCASSVGQSYEQYFGPGTRLTVT.

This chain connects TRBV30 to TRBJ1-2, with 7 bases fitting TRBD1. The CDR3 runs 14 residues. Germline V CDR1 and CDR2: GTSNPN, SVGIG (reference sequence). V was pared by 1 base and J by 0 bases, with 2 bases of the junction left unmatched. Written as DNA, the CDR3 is TGTGCCTGGAGTGCGGGACAGACTAACTATGGCTACACCTTC. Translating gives CAWSAGQTNYGYTF.